Listed below are T cell receptor beta chains from one sample, sequenced in a study of PD-1 blockade in classical Hodgkin lymphoma. Generated by immunoSEQ multiplex PCR, the TCRdb table keeps only in-frame clones and is missing some. In the table there are tens of thousands of clones, 78% of which are singletons. The starting material was peripheral blood mononuclear cells (PBMCs), obtained before the fourth cycle of nivolumab. All receptors derive from a human donor with classical Hodgkin lymphoma. Each CDR3 is given with its conserved first and last residue.

>TRBJ2-3|TRBV19
CASSIYGSGLGGTDTQYF
>TRBJ2-5|TRBV9
CASSAQLQETQYF
>TRBJ1-3|TRBV5-1
CASSSGTGSGNTIYF
>TRBJ2-3|TRBV7-3
CASSIQGEGTDTQYF
>TRBJ2-2|TRBV2
CASSGLAGYTGELFF
>TRBJ1-4|TRBV9
CASSPRTGGLEKLFF
>TRBJ1-5|TRBV18
CASSPWGQGGNQPQHF
>TRBJ1-5|TRBV23-1
CASSQSLGFNQPQHF
>TRBJ2-1|TRBV5-1
CASSKDRDFRYNEQFF
>TRBJ2-7|TRBV6-5
CASSSSDRSQYF
>TRBJ2-2|TRBV7-9
CASSWQGGELFF
>TRBJ2-1|TRBV19
CASSTWVSSNEQFF
>TRBJ1-4|TRBV10-3
CAISGGTNEKLFF
>TRBJ1-3|TRBV19
CAMGGPSPTSPIYF
>TRBJ2-5|TRBV5-5
CASSSPRGMEQETQYF
>TRBJ2-5|TRBV11-3
CASSLGQGQETQYF
>TRBJ1-5|TRBV4-3
CASSLQGNQPQHF
>TRBJ2-3|TRBV21-1
CASSKRGYGTQYF
>TRBJ2-1|TRBV10-3
CAISESGLAGGPYGQFF
>TRBJ2-3|TRBV6-5
CASSLWTGSVDTQYF
>TRBJ1-3|TRBV4-3
CASSQDLGGQMDGNTIYF
>TRBJ1-3|TRBV19
CASSMPGEFSSGNTIYF
>TRBJ2-7|TRBV19
CASSISRAYEQYF
>TRBJ1-3|TRBV7-9
CASSSTGTHSGNTIYF
>TRBJ1-4|TRBV19
CASSIRRQGPYNEKLFF
>TRBJ1-5|TRBV6-6
CASSSLQGARVQPQHF
>TRBJ2-1|TRBV4-1
CASSQVGPSYNEQFF